The 9 T cell receptor beta chains in this list originate from one sample, sequenced in a study of T-cell reconstitution after alpha-beta-depleted transplantation in children. A library of TCRbeta sequences, prepared with unique molecular identifiers, was generated. TCRdb recomputed calls from the PCR reads with MiXCR, one row per CDR3 protein. In the table there are approximately 240,000 distinct CDR3 sequences, 8% to 10% of which are singletons. The material was PBMCs from the stem cell graft donor, obtained from the stem cell graft. These receptors were collected from a human donor who donated a stem cell graft to a child with acute lymphoblastic leukemia.

The J gene is TRBJ1-2, the V gene TRBV11-2; 11 bases agree with TRBD1. In germline, CDR1 is SGHAT, CDR2 FQNNGV. The CDR3 runs to 16 residues. J lost 6 bases, V lost 1 base, and 7 bases had no gene match. This CDR3 reads CASSLGSGTGGDGYTF. Written as DNA, the CDR3 is TGTGCCAGCAGCTTAGGATCCGGGACAGGGGGGGATGGCTACACCTTC.

The rearrangement links TRBV9 to TRBJ1-2; 7 bases align to TRBD1. Germline loops: CDR1 SGDLS, CDR2 YYNGEE. CDR3 length: 16 amino acids. V lost 3 bases to trimming and J lost 7 bases; unmatched junction nucleotides: 15. The CDR3 region is CASSASTTTGLGGYTF. The DNA for the CDR3 is TGTGCCAGCAGCGCTTCAACCACGACAGGGCTCGGTGGCTACACCTTC.

This clonotype was detected ten times or more. The genes are TRBV27 and TRBJ2-7, with 9 bases that match TRBD2. CDR1 is MNHEY and CDR2 is SMNVEV in the germline V gene (reference sequence). The V gene end was trimmed by 6 bases and the J gene end by 1 base; junction bases not matched to a gene: 4. The CDR3 extends over 14 amino acids. As DNA, the CDR3 is TGTGCCAGCAGCCAAGCGGGGGGTTCCTACGAGCAGTACTTC. Amino acid sequence: CASSQAGGSYEQYF.

This clonotype was detected a few times. V usage is TRBV2 and J usage is TRBJ2-3; maybe TRBD2 (6 bases). V lost 6 bases and J 7 bases, leaving 17 bases between the germline ends. The CDR3 has 14 amino acids. The germline V gene has CDR1 SNHLY and CDR2 FYNNEI. In DNA form, the CDR3 reads TGTGCCAGCAGGGACCGGCGGGCGGGGAATACGCAGTATTTT. Protein sequence: CASRDRRAGNTQYF.

The chain carries TRBV7-2 and TRBJ2-2, with a possible D match to TRBD1 (6 bases). CDR3 size: 15 residues. Germline V gene lookup returns CDR1 SGHTA and CDR2 FQGNSA. The V end was cut by 5 bases, the J end by 7 bases, with 17 bases between. CDR3 sequence: CASSQGIGGNGELFF. CDR3 DNA sequence: TGTGCCAGCAGCCAGGGAATTGGGGGCAACGGGGAGCTGTTTTTT.

The V and J genes are TRBV11-1 and TRBJ1-1, with D unresolved. The CDR3 consists of 12 residues. Germline CDR1 reads SGHAT; CDR2 reads FQDESV (reference sequence). The V end was cut by 8 bases, the J end by 1 base, with 8 bases between. CDR3 nucleotide sequence: TGTGCCAGCGGGTCTGCGAACACTGAAGCTTTCTTT. Amino acid sequence: CASGSANTEAFF.

This clonotype occurred many times. V usage is TRBV29-1 and J usage is TRBJ2-7; TRBD1 aligns across 9 bases. Germline loops: CDR1 SQVTM, CDR2 ANQGSEA. V lost 5 bases to trimming and J lost 0 bases; unmatched junction nucleotides: 2. This CDR3 contains 13 residues. In DNA form, the CDR3 reads TGCAGCGTTCAGACAGGGGGCTCCTACGAGCAGTACTTC. Residues: CSVQTGGSYEQYF.

In its sample, this clonotype was seen many times. The chain combines TRBV4-2 with TRBJ1-2; D remains ambiguous. CDR3 length: 14 amino acids. Trimming removed 1 base from V and 1 base from J, with 7 bases in between. Germline CDR1 is LGHNA and CDR2 is YNFKEQ. For the CDR3, the DNA is TGTGCCAGCAGCCAAGGTCGGGATAACTATGGCTACACCTTC. This encodes CASSQGRDNYGYTF.

The rearrangement uses TRBV7-2 and TRBJ1-2; D possibly corresponds to TRBD1 (5 bases). This CDR3 contains 15 residues. The V end was cut by 1 base, the J end by 5 bases, with 14 bases between. CDR1 is SGHTA and CDR2 is FQGNSA in the germline V gene. This CDR3 reads CASSLDPSGLYGYTF. CDR3 nucleotide sequence: TGTGCCAGCAGCTTAGATCCTTCAGGGCTATATGGCTACACCTTC.